A single sample gave rise to the 6 T cell receptor beta chains below, sequenced in a study of blood T cell repertoires in COVID-19. Clones were read by immunoSEQ multiplex PCR, and TCRdb kept only the in-frame ones, dropping some. The sample has about 200,000 clones; 84% are singletons. Sequences were obtained from PBMCs or T cells enriched from blood (not recorded which). These receptors were obtained from a woman aged 25 to 39 who had been exposed to COVID-19.

CDR3 in amino acids: CASTPLVGSYEQYF. The CDR3 DNA follows: TGCGCCAGCACCCCGTTAGTCGGTTCCTACGAGCAGTACTTC. The chain joins TRBV5-1 to TRBJ2-7; D not resolved. CDR1 is SGHRS and CDR2 is YFSETQ in the germline V gene. This CDR3 has 14 amino acids. V was clipped by 6 bases and J by 1 base, with 14 bases between them.

This CDR3 is CASSLLAGDTQYF. The CDR3 nucleotides are TGTGCCAGCAGCTTATTAGCGGGGGATACGCAGTATTTT. The chain combines TRBV7-2 with TRBJ2-3, with 8 bases fitting TRBD2. J lost 6 bases, V lost 2 bases, and 1 base had no gene match. CDR1 is SGHTA, CDR2 FQGNSA, per germline. CDR3 length: 13 amino acids.

The chain has TRBV9 and TRBJ1-5, with 12 bases identical to TRBD1. V shed 0 bases and J 2 bases; nucleotides not matched to a gene: 21. The CDR3 is 23 residues long. Germline V lookup: CDR1 SGDLS, CDR2 YYNGEE. CDR3 sequence: CASSVDGRDRDRGRLIRNQPQHF. Here the CDR3 DNA reads TGTGCCAGCAGCGTAGACGGGCGAGATCGGGACAGGGGGCGGTTAATTCGCAATCAGCCCCAGCATTTT.

The chain joins TRBV7-9 to TRBJ1-6; TRBD1 might be the D (6 bases). Trimming took off 5 bases at V and 0 bases at J, with 17 bases between the two ends. CDR1 is SEHNR, CDR2 FQNEAQ, per germline (reference sequence). The CDR3 contains 18 residues. DNA of the CDR3: TGTGCCAGCAGCCATCCCTCAACAGGGAGCTCCTATAATTCACCCCTCCACTTT. This sequence encodes CASSHPSTGSSYNSPLHF.

The chain carries TRBV6-5 and TRBJ1-2, with D maybe TRBD1 (5 bases). V lost 2 bases to trimming and J lost 3 bases, with 7 bases between them. The CDR3 is made up of 13 amino acids. From germline, CDR1 is MNHEY and CDR2 SVGAGI. The CDR3 region has the DNA TGTGCCAGCAGTTACGGGGCCTACTATGGCTACACCTTC. Translated: CASSYGAYYGYTF.

V gene TRBV7-2 combines with J gene TRBJ1-2; 7 nucleotides align to TRBD1. The germline gives CDR1 SGHTA, CDR2 FQGNSA. Trimming removed 2 bases from V and 2 bases from J; junction bases left unmatched: 14. The CDR3 sequence is 18 residues long. The CDR3 is CASSLINPGQRTNYGYTF. In DNA form, the CDR3 reads TGTGCCAGCAGCTTAATTAACCCGGGACAGAGAACCAACTATGGCTACACCTTC.